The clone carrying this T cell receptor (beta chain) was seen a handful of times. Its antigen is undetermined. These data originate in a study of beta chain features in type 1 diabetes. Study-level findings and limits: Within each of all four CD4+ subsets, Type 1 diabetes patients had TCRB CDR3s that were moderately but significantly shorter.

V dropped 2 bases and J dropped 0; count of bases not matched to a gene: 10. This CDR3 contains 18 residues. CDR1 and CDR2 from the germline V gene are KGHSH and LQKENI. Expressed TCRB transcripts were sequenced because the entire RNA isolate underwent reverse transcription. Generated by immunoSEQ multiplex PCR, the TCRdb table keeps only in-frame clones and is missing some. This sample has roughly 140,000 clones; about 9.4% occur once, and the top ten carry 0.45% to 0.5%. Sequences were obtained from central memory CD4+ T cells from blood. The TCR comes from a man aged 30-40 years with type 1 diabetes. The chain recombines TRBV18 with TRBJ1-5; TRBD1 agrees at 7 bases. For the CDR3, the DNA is TGTGCCAGCTCACCAGAACAGGGGTACGGGTATAGCAATCAGCCCCAGCATTTT. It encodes CASSPEQGYGYSNQPQHF.